These 31 T cell receptor beta chains came from one sample sequenced in a study of human thymus T cells. The thymus was resected at corrective cardiac surgery. The method was immunoSEQ multiplex PCR; TCRdb's version includes in-frame clones alone and lacks a portion of them. The sample lists some 72,000 clones, roughly 96% occurring once. Sequencing was carried out using thymus tissue. These receptors were obtained from a boy in the first two years of life with a congenital heart defect but otherwise immunologically healthy.

The V call is TRBV21-1, the J call TRBJ1-5. TRBV21-1 is shown as a pseudogene. This CDR3 spans 17 amino acids. In DNA, the CDR3 is TGTGCCAGCAGCAAAGCGCGCGGGGGCGCGGCCGGTCAGCCCCAGCATTTT. Translated: CASSKARGGAAGQPQHF.

This chain connects TRBV19 to TRBJ1-1, with a possible D match to TRBD1 (6 bases). CDR3 length: 12 amino acids. V lost 9 bases, J lost 4 bases, and 12 bases lay in between. From germline, CDR1 is LNHDA and CDR2 SQIVND (reference sequence). This CDR3 is CASSAGVTEAFF. CDR3 coding DNA: TGTGCCAGCTCCGCAGGGGTCACTGAAGCTTTCTTT.

The chain employs TRBV18 and TRBJ2-3; 12 positions match TRBD2. Germline CDR1 and CDR2: KGHSH and LQKENI. The CDR3 runs 18 residues. The V segment lost 5 bases and the J segment 0 bases; nucleotides outside the gene matches: 9. In DNA, the CDR3 is TGTGCCAGCTCATCGACTAGCGGGAGCCTGGGTAGCACAGATACGCAGTATTTT. Residues: CASSSTSGSLGSTDTQYF.

This clone was recorded once. The chain joins TRBV27 to TRBJ2-7; D might be TRBD2 (6 bases). V shed 5 bases and J shed 6 bases, with 17 bases lying between them. Looked up from germline, CDR1 is MNHEY and CDR2 is SMNVEV (reference sequence). The CDR3 runs to 14 residues. The CDR3, as DNA: TGTGCCAGCAGTCCTCAGACTAGTCGGGGCGAGCAGTACTTC. It is translated as CASSPQTSRGEQYF.

The genes are TRBV4-2 and TRBJ2-3; D call uncertain. Germline V gives CDR1 LGHNA, CDR2 YNFKEQ. With 0 bases removed from V and 2 bases from J, the gap between germline ends came to 12 bases. The CDR3 runs to 16 residues. This CDR3 reads CASSQDMERDTDTQYF. CDR3 in DNA: TGTGCCAGCAGCCAAGATATGGAAAGAGACACAGATACGCAGTATTTT.

V gene TRBV19 combines with J gene TRBJ1-2, with D unclear. Germline-derived CDR1 and CDR2 are LNHDA and SQIVND (reference sequence). The germline V and J ends were trimmed by 0 bases and 4 bases, with 6 bases remaining between them. There are 13 residues in the CDR3. This CDR3 reads CASSIDTAYGYTF. The CDR3, as DNA: TGTGCCAGTAGTATAGACACAGCCTATGGCTACACCTTC.

DNA for the CDR3: TGTGCCAGCAGCAAAGCTCCCTCTGGACAGGGGGGGGATCAGCCCCAGCATTTT. Protein product: CASSKAPSGQGGDQPQHF. The rearrangement uses TRBV21-1 and TRBJ1-5; the table names TRBD1, a call not compared with the DNA. TRBV21-1 constitutes a pseudogene. The CDR3 loop spans 18 amino acids.

In DNA, the CDR3 is TGCGCCAGCAGCCATCAACTAGGAACTAGCACAGATACGCAGTATTTT. It encodes CASSHQLGTSTDTQYF. This chain connects TRBV4-3 to TRBJ2-3; D may be TRBD2 (5 bases). The CDR3 sequence is 16 residues long. Germline CDR1 and CDR2: LGHNA and YSLEER. Trimming took 3 bases from V and 0 from J, leaving 13 bases between them.

J is TRBJ1-6 and V is TRBV6-5; the D gene is possibly TRBD1 (6 bases). Germline values: CDR1 MNHEY, CDR2 SVGAGI. Trimming stripped 2 bases from V and 10 bases from J, with 9 bases between. The CDR3 loop spans 13 amino acids. DNA for the CDR3: TGTGCCAGCAGTTACAGGGACAAATCACCCCTCCACTTT. Its protein product is CASSYRDKSPLHF.

A single count supports this clone. V and J are TRBV2 and TRBJ2-2, with TRBD1 matching 8 bases. V dropped 2 bases and J dropped 3; count of bases not matched to a gene: 8. Germline V gene lookup returns CDR1 SNHLY and CDR2 FYNNEI. This CDR3 spans 17 amino acids. This CDR3 reads CASSERGDRKDTGELFF. The CDR3 nucleotides read TGTGCCAGCAGTGAAAGGGGGGACAGGAAGGACACCGGGGAGCTGTTTTTT.

The chain uses TRBV28 and TRBJ1-1; TRBD1 matches 9 bases. The CDR3 is made up of 16 amino acids. The V gene's germline CDR1 is MDHEN and CDR2 SYDVKM. V lost 4 bases to trimming and J lost 3 bases; unmatched junction nucleotides: 9. The CDR3 DNA follows: TGTGCCAGCAGTTGCCTTACAGGGGGCGCGGACACTGAAGCTTTCTTT. This codes for CASSCLTGGADTEAFF.

The chain recombines TRBV15 with TRBJ2-1; a possible D gene is TRBD2 (5 bases). Looked up from germline, CDR1 is LNHNV and CDR2 is YYDKDF (reference sequence). The CDR3 runs 15 residues. Trimming shortened V by 0 bases and J by 5 bases, and 11 bases separated the two germline ends. In DNA, the CDR3 is TGTGCCACCAGCAGAGATGCCGTCGGGGACAATGAGCAGTTCTTC. Protein sequence: CATSRDAVGDNEQFF.

This chain uses TRBV27 with TRBJ2-7, with 12 bases that match TRBD2. There are 14 residues in the CDR3. The trim removed 5 bases at V and 6 bases at J, leaving 5 bases unmatched. The germline CDR1 and CDR2 sequences are MNHEY and SMNVEV (reference sequence). CDR3 amino acids: CASSTQLAGGEQYF. In DNA form, the CDR3 reads TGTGCCAGCAGTACTCAACTAGCGGGAGGCGAGCAGTACTTC.

V usage is TRBV7-9 and J usage is TRBJ2-5; no clear D. The V gene's germline CDR1 is SEHNR and CDR2 FQNEAQ (reference sequence). This CDR3 spans 18 amino acids. Between the trimmed V and J ends, which lost 5 bases and 1 base, there was a span of 23 bases. CDR3 in DNA: TGTGCCAGCAGCCAACCCCGGATAAACAAGCCCACCCAAGAGACCCAGTACTTC. The encoded protein is CASSQPRINKPTQETQYF.

The gene calls are TRBV27 and TRBJ2-3; D unresolved. The V end lost 8 bases, the J end lost 6 bases, and 12 bases lay between the germline ends. Germline CDR1 and CDR2: MNHEY and SMNVEV (reference sequence). CDR3 length: 12 residues. This CDR3 is CASRGPEDTQYF. Here the CDR3 DNA reads TGTGCCAGCCGAGGACCCGAGGATACGCAGTATTTT.

The chain combines TRBV7-9 with TRBJ2-3; 7 bases are shared with TRBD2. The CDR3 sequence is 16 residues long. Germline CDR1 and CDR2: SEHNR and FQNEAQ (reference sequence). The trim removed 5 bases at V and 2 bases at J, leaving 10 bases unmatched. CDR3 amino acids: CASSPFLREITDTQYF. The CDR3 DNA follows: TGTGCCAGCAGCCCCTTCTTGCGGGAGATCACAGATACGCAGTATTTT.

The chain links TRBV6-5 to TRBJ1-1; maybe TRBD1 (6 bases). V gave up 2 bases and J gave up 3 bases, with 16 bases separating them. CDR3 length: 16 residues. Germline V gene data show CDR1 as MNHEY and CDR2 as SVGAGI. In nucleotides, the CDR3 is TGTGCCAGCAGTTACCGACCCAGGGGATCGGACACTGAAGCTTTCTTT. It encodes CASSYRPRGSDTEAFF.

J is TRBJ1-2 and V is TRBV10-3, with TRBD1 identical over 10 bases. Trimming took 6 bases from V and 6 from J; bases not matched to a gene: 4. Germline loops: CDR1 ENHRY, CDR2 SYGVKD. The CDR3 extends over 13 amino acids. The CDR3 loop reads CAIRTDRGHGYTF. In DNA, the CDR3 is TGTGCCATCAGGACCGACAGGGGGCATGGCTACACCTTC.

This clone was observed a single time. This chain connects TRBV27 to TRBJ2-7; no clear D. The CDR3 spans 18 residues. Trimming pared 0 bases from V and 2 bases from J, leaving 20 bases between. Per the germline V gene, CDR1 is MNHEY and CDR2 is SMNVEV (reference sequence). The CDR3 region is CASSLSGGRKGTPYEQYF. CDR3 DNA: TGTGCCAGCAGTTTATCGGGCGGCAGGAAGGGAACTCCCTACGAGCAGTACTTC.

The chain links TRBV27 to TRBJ2-1; D possibly corresponds to TRBD2 (5 bases). Trimming left V 0 bases short and J 5 bases short, with 11 bases between. The CDR3 extends over 15 amino acids. Germline values: CDR1 MNHEY, CDR2 SMNVEV (reference sequence). This CDR3 is CASSLSGVGNNEQFF. Written as DNA, the CDR3 is TGTGCCAGCAGTTTATCCGGGGTGGGAAACAATGAGCAGTTCTTC.

The CDR3 loop is CASSYRLAGEHNEQFF. The CDR3 nucleotides are TGTGCCAGCAGCTACCGACTAGCGGGGGAACACAATGAGCAGTTCTTC. The chain carries TRBV7-2 and TRBJ2-1; 12 nucleotides agree with TRBD2. This CDR3 has 16 residues. The germline V gene encodes CDR1 SGHTA and CDR2 FQGNSA. Trimming at V came to 4 bases and at J to 5 bases, leaving 6 bases not matched to a gene. Variable domain in full (rest from reference TRBV7-2 and TRBJ2-1): GAGVSQSPSNKVTEKGKDVELRCDPISGHTALYWYRQSLGQGLEFLIYFQGNSAPDKSGLPSDRFSAERTGGSVSTLTIQRTQQEDSAVYLCASSYRLAGEHNEQFFGPGTRLTVL.

The rearrangement uses TRBV11-3 and TRBJ2-7; TRBD2 aligns across 9 bases. Trimming removed 8 bases from V and 2 bases from J; junction bases left unmatched: 10. The CDR3 extends over 15 amino acids. Germline values: CDR1 SGHNT, CDR2 YENEEA. CDR3: CASRSEGGGAYEQYF. In DNA form, the CDR3 reads TGTGCCAGCCGGTCGGAGGGCGGGGGGGCCTACGAGCAGTACTTC.

The chain couples TRBV6-5 to TRBJ2-5; no clear D gene. This CDR3 contains 14 residues. With 6 bases removed from V and 0 bases from J, the gap between germline ends came to 11 bases. Germline V gene sequence: CDR1 MNHEY, CDR2 SVGAGI. The CDR3 region is CASRERVYQETQYF. CDR3 coding DNA: TGTGCCAGCAGGGAGCGTGTGTACCAAGAGACCCAGTACTTC.

J is TRBJ2-2 and V is TRBV4-3, with D uncertain. Germline V gene sequence: CDR1 LGHNA, CDR2 YSLEER. V lost 4 bases and J 4 bases, leaving 13 bases between the germline ends. The CDR3 loop spans 15 amino acids. CDR3 nucleotide sequence: TGCGCCAGCAGCCCCACCGGCCGACCCACCGGGGAGCTGTTTTTT. Amino acid sequence: CASSPTGRPTGELFF.

The gene calls are TRBV4-2 and TRBJ2-2, with no clear D. Trimming cost V 2 bases and J 7 bases, with 5 bases left between them. Germline assignment: CDR1 LGHNA and CDR2 YNFKEQ. The CDR3 runs to 12 residues. CDR3 nucleotides: TGTGCCAGCAGCCAACCGAACGGGGAGCTGTTTTTT. Residues: CASSQPNGELFF.

The rearrangement links TRBV18 to TRBJ1-1; 9 bases map to TRBD1. The CDR3 consists of 15 residues. V trimming: 3 bases; J trimming: 2 bases; junction bases outside the gene matches: 4. Looked up from germline, CDR1 is KGHSH and CDR2 is LQKENI. CDR3 in amino acids: CASSPRTGENTEAFF. CDR3 DNA: TGTGCCAGCTCACCGAGGACAGGGGAAAACACTGAAGCTTTCTTT.

The chain is built from TRBV28 and TRBJ2-7; 14 nucleotides match TRBD2. This CDR3 comprises 19 residues. Unmatched junction bases numbered 12, after V lost 3 bases and J lost 2 bases. Germline lookup yields CDR1 MDHEN and CDR2 SYDVKM. In DNA, the CDR3 is TGTGCCAGCAGTTTTCGCGCAGGAGGGACTAGCGGGAGAACCTACGAGCAGTACTTC. This codes for CASSFRAGGTSGRTYEQYF.

The chain joins TRBV4-2 to TRBJ2-1; 13 bases align to TRBD2. V lost 0 bases, J lost 0 bases, and 14 bases stayed unmatched. This CDR3 region has 22 residues. From germline, CDR1 is LGHNA and CDR2 YNFKEQ. The CDR3: CASSQEISGTSGVWSSYNEQFF. The CDR3 DNA reads TGTGCCAGCAGCCAAGAAATATCCGGGACTAGCGGGGTTTGGAGCTCCTACAATGAGCAGTTCTTC.

The gene calls are TRBV7-9 and TRBJ2-7; TRBD1 might be the D (6 bases). The CDR3 has 16 amino acids. Trimming took 5 bases from V and 7 from J, leaving 24 bases between them. Germline CDR1 is SEHNR and CDR2 is FQNEAQ (reference sequence). The CDR3 region has the DNA TGTGCCAGCAGCCCCCAGAACAGAAAGGGGGATGTTGAGCAGTACTTC. Protein product: CASSPQNRKGDVEQYF.

The chain recombines TRBV2 with TRBJ2-5; maybe TRBD1 (6 bases). Germline V lookup: CDR1 SNHLY, CDR2 FYNNEI. CDR3 length: 16 residues. The V end was cut by 6 bases, the J end by 1 base, with 18 bases between. The CDR3 bases are TGTGCCAGCAGGCTTAAGACTACAGGGTCCCAAGAGACCCAGTACTTC. Encoded protein: CASRLKTTGSQETQYF.

The chain couples TRBV14 to TRBJ1-2; D perhaps matches TRBD1 (5 bases). V shed 1 base and J shed 6 bases, with 15 bases lying between them. Germline V gene lookup returns CDR1 SGHDN and CDR2 FVKESK. CDR3 length equals 15 residues. Here the CDR3 DNA reads TGTGCCAGCAGCCAAGGTAGTGGAAGGGGCGATGGCTACACCTTC. Translated: CASSQGSGRGDGYTF.